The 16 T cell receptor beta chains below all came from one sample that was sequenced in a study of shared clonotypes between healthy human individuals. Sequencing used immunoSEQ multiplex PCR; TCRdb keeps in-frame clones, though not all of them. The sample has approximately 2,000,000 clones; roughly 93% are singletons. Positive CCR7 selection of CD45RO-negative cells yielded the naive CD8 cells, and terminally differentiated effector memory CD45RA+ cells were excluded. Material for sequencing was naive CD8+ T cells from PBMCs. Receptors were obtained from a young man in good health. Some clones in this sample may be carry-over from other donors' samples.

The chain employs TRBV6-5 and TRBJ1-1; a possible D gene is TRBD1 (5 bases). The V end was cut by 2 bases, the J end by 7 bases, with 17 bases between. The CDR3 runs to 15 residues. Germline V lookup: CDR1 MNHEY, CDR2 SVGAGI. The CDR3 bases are TGTGCCAGCAGTTACGTTCTTGGGGGGACGAATGAAGCTTTCTTT. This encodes CASSYVLGGTNEAFF.

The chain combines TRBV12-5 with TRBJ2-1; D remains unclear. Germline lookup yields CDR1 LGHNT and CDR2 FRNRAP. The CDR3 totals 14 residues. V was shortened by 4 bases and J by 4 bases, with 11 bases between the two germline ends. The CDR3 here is CASGSSIGYNEQFF. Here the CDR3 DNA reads TGTGCTAGTGGTTCGTCCATTGGGTACAATGAGCAGTTCTTC.

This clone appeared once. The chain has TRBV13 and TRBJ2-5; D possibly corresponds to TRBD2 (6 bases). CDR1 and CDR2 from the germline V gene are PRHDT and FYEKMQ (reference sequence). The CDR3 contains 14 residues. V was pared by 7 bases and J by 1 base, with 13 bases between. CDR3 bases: TGTGCCAGCATAATCCGGGGGTCCCAAGAGACCCAGTACTTC. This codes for CASIIRGSQETQYF.

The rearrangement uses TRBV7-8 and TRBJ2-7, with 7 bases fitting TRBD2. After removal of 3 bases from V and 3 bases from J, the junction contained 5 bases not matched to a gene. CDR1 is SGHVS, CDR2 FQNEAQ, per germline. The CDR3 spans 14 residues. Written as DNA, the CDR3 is TGTGCCAGCAGCTTTGGCGGGAGAGTCTACGAGCAGTACTTC. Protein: CASSFGGRVYEQYF.

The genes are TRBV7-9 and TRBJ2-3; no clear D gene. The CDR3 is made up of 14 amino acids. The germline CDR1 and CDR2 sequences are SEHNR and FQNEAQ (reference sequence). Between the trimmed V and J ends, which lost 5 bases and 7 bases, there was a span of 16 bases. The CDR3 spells CASSLRDGKNTQYF. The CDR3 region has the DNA TGTGCCAGCAGCCTGCGCGACGGAAAAAATACGCAGTATTTT.

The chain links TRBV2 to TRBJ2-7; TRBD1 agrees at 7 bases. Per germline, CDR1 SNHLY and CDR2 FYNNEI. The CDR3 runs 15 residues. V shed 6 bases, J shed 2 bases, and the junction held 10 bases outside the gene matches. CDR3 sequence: CASSGTVGPPYEQYF. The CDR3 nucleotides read TGTGCCAGCAGCGGGACAGTGGGGCCACCCTACGAGCAGTACTTC.

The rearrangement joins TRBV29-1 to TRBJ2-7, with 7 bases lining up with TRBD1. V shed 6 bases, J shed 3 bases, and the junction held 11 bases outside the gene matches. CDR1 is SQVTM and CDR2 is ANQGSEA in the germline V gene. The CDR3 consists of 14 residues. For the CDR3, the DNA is TGCAGCGTGAGGGTTAGGACAGGCGTCTACGAGCAGTACTTC. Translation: CSVRVRTGVYEQYF.

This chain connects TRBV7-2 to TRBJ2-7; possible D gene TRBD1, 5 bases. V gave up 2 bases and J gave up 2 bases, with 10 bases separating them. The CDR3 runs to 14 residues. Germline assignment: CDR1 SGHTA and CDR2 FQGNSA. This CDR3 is CASSLFDSTYEQYF. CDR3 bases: TGTGCCAGCAGCTTATTCGACAGTACCTACGAGCAGTACTTC.

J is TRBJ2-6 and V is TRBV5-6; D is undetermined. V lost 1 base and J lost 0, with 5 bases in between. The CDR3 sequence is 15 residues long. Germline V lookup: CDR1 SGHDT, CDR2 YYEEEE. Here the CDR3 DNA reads TGTGCCAGCAGCTTGTTGTACTCTGGGGCCAACGTCCTGACTTTC. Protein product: CASSLLYSGANVLTF.

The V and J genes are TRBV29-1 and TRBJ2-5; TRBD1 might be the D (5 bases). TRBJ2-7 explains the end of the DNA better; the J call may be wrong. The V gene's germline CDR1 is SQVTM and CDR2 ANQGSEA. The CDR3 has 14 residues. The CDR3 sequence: CSVVGHDSSYEQYF. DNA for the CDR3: TGCAGCGTTGTCGGTCACGACAGCTCCTACGAGCAGTACTTC.

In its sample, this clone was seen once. The CDR3 nucleotides read TGTGCCAGCAGTGAGAGGGTGCCGGGTTACGAGCAGTACTTC. Its protein is CASSERVPGYEQYF. The chain recombines TRBV6-1 with TRBJ2-7, with a possible D match to TRBD2 (5 bases). Germline V lookup: CDR1 MNHNS, CDR2 SASEGT. With 3 bases removed from V and 4 bases from J, the gap between germline ends came to 13 bases. This CDR3 spans 14 amino acids.

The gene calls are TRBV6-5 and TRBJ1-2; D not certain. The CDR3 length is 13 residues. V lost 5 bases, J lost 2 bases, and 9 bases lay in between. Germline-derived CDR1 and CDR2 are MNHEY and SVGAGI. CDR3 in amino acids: CASSPNGNYGYTF. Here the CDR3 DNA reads TGTGCCAGCAGTCCCAATGGGAACTATGGCTACACCTTC.

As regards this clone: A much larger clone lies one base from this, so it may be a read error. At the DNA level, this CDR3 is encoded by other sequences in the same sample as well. CDR3 in DNA: TGTGCCAGCAGCTTACATGAGCAGTTCTTC. This encodes CASSLHEQFF. This rearrangement joins TRBV7-9 to TRBJ2-1; D not certain. Trimming took off 2 bases at V and 8 bases at J, with 1 base between the two ends. CDR3 length: 10 residues. The germline V gene has CDR1 SEHNR and CDR2 FQNEAQ (reference sequence).

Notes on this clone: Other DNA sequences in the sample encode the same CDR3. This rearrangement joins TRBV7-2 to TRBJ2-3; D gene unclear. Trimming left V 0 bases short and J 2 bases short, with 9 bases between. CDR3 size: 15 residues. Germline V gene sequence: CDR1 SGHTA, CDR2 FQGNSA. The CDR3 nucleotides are TGTGCCAGCAGCTTAGCTCCTCGGGCCACAGATACGCAGTATTTT. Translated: CASSLAPRATDTQYF.

CDR3 sequence: CASSQELSSGANVLTF. The CDR3 DNA follows: TGCGCCAGCAGCCAAGAGTTGAGCTCTGGGGCCAACGTCCTGACTTTC. V gene TRBV4-3 combines with J gene TRBJ2-6; D gene uncertain. The CDR3 consists of 16 residues. Per the germline V gene, CDR1 is LGHNA and CDR2 is YSLEER. Deletions cut 0 bases from V and 0 bases from J, with 6 bases between.

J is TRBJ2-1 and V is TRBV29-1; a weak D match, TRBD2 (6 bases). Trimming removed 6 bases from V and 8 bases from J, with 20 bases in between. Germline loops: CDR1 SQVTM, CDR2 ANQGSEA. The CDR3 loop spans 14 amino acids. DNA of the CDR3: TGCAGCGTCCCCAGGCGGCAGCGGGCGGATGAGCAGTTCTTC. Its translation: CSVPRRQRADEQFF.